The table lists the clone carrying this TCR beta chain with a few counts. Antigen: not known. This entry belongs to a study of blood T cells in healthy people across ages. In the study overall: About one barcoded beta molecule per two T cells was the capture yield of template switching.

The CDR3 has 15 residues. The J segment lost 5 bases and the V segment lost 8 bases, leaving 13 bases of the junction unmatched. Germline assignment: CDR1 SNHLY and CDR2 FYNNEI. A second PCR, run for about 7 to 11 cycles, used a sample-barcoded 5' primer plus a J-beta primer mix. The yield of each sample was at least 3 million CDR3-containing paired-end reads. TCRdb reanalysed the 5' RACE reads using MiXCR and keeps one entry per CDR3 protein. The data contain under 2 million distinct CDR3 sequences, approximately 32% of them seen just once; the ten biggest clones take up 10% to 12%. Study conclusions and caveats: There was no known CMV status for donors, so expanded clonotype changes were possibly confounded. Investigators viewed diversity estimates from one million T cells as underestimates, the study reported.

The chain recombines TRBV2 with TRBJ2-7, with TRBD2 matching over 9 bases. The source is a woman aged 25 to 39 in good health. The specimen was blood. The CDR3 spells CASCALGLAPHEQYF. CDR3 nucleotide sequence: TGTGCCAGCTGTGCGTTGGGACTAGCTCCCCACGAGCAGTACTTC.